Reported below is one T cell receptor (beta chain). This specimen comes from a study of CD8 T cells in Susac syndrome. As judged by recently defined diagnostic criteria, patients with Susac syndrome had definite or probable disease. An amount of RNA that ranged from roughly 0.5 to 1 ug was reverse transcribed with random hexamers. Amplification of TCR beta CDR3 across 54 Vbeta and 13 Jbeta was performed with immunoSEQ multiplex PCR. TCRdb used MiXCR to reprocess the immunoSEQ multiplex PCR reads, holding one entry per CDR3 protein. There are nearly 110,000 distinct CDR3 sequences in the sample; 94% occur only once, and 0.41% lies in the top ten. Germline V lookup: CDR1 MGHRA, CDR2 YSYEKL. V shed 2 bases and J 5 bases; nucleotides not matched to a gene: 3. The CDR3 is made up of 15 amino acids.

The sequenced sample was CD8+ T cells from PBMCs. This TCR came from a human donor with Susac syndrome. The chain is built from TRBV4-1 and TRBJ1-4; 9 bases are shared with TRBD1. The CDR3 region is CASSQHGTGNEKLFF. CDR3 nucleotides: TGCGCCAGCAGCCAACACGGGACAGGGAATGAAAAACTGTTTTTT.